The 7 T cell receptor beta chains below come from one sample, sequenced in a study of neoadjuvant anti-PD-1 for oral cavity cancer (TCRdb year 2021). Libraries were prepared through the immunoSEQ multiplex PCR assay. TCRdb's version of the immuneACCESS table is confined to in-frame rearrangements and falls short of the full clone set. An unresolved V gene accounts for under half of the shortfall where checked; the remainder is of unknown origin. This sample gives 73,000 or so clones in total; 70% to 90% of them show up just once. The top ten hold about 3.4% of the sample. What this sample's time point label stands for: after neoadjuvant nivolumab, at surgical resection. The input for sequencing was PBMCs, taken after nivolumab (anti-PD-1) treatment. These receptors all come from a person aged 35-79 years with oral cavity squamous cell carcinoma.

The chain is built from TRBV2 and TRBJ2-7, with no clear D. CDR3 length: 14 residues. Germline-derived CDR1 and CDR2 are SNHLY and FYNNEI. Trimming left V 4 bases short and J 3 bases short, with 13 bases between. DNA of the CDR3: TGTGCCAGCAGTGTGGACGGACGAAACTACGAGCAGTACTTC. This encodes CASSVDGRNYEQYF.

This chain links TRBV27 with TRBJ2-7; D is ambiguous. This CDR3 is 17 amino acids long. The V end lost 5 bases, the J end lost 3 bases, and 23 bases lay between the germline ends. Per the germline V gene, CDR1 is MNHEY and CDR2 is SMNVEV (reference sequence). CDR3 sequence reads: CASSTQPSTRLYYEQYF. In DNA form, the CDR3 reads TGTGCCAGCAGTACCCAGCCCTCCACCCGCCTTTACTACGAGCAGTACTTC.

The chain couples TRBV5-6 to TRBJ2-5; D gene ambiguous. Looked up from germline, CDR1 is SGHDT and CDR2 is YYEEEE. CDR3 length: 12 amino acids. V lost 0 bases to trimming and J lost 6 bases, with 6 bases between them. This CDR3 is CASSLGLKTQYF. CDR3 bases: TGTGCCAGCAGCTTGGGACTGAAGACCCAGTACTTC.

The chain links TRBV11-2 to TRBJ2-1; 9 nucleotides line up with TRBD2. From germline, CDR1 is SGHAT and CDR2 FQNNGV. With 2 bases clipped from V and 1 base from J, the junction kept 6 bases outside the gene matches. The CDR3 loop spans 17 amino acids. The CDR3 region has the DNA TGTGCCAGCAGCTTATCCCCTAGCGGGATATCCTACAATGAGCAGTTCTTC. Amino acids: CASSLSPSGISYNEQFF.

The chain employs TRBV5-1 and TRBJ2-7; D is unresolved. Germline V gene sequence: CDR1 SGHRS, CDR2 YFSETQ. The CDR3 has 12 residues. The germline V and J ends were trimmed by 4 bases and 1 base, with 6 bases remaining between them. CDR3 coding DNA: TGCGCCAGCAGCGATGCGTCCTACGAGCAGTACTTC. This codes for CASSDASYEQYF.

The rearrangement links TRBV29-1 to TRBJ2-7; TRBD1 matches at 7 bases. From germline, CDR1 is SQVTM and CDR2 ANQGSEA. With 3 bases clipped from V and 3 bases from J, the junction kept 5 bases outside the gene matches. The CDR3 has 13 residues. The CDR3, as DNA: TGCAGCGTTGAGTCAGGGGGAGACTACGAGCAGTACTTC. It is translated as CSVESGGDYEQYF.

The chain couples TRBV15 to TRBJ1-3, with a tentative D call TRBD1 (5 bases). The CDR3 extends over 15 amino acids. Trimming removed 0 bases at V and 4 bases at J, with 10 bases between. Germline V CDR1 and CDR2: LNHNV, YYDKDF (reference sequence). In DNA, the CDR3 is TGTGCCACCAGCAGAGATCCGGGGCAAGGAAACACCATATATTTT. Translated, it gives CATSRDPGQGNTIYF.